A single sample is the source of the 29 T cell receptor beta chains below, sequenced in a study of CD8 T cells in Susac syndrome (dated 2019 in TCRdb). The protocol used for the library was the immunoSEQ multiplex PCR assay. RNA was extracted using the RNeasy kit, and roughly 0.45 to 1 microgram was reverse transcribed with random hexamers. In-frame beta chains were kept once TCRdb had trimmed the public reads at Q25 with fastp and called clones with MiXCR. Merged by CDR3 protein, the rows form single entries marked with the most common genes and DNA. In this sample the table shows some 150,000 distinct CDR3 sequences, around 96% of which occur a single time. The ten most abundant clones make up about 0.19% of the sample. The sequenced sample consisted of CD8+ T cells from PBMCs. Source of these receptors: a human donor with multiple sclerosis.

The rearrangement links TRBV28 to TRBJ1-1, with a weak D call TRBD1 (5 bases). The CDR3 length is 17 residues. CDR1 is MDHEN, CDR2 SYDVKM, per germline. V lost 6 bases and J lost 1, with 21 bases in between. CDR3 residues: CASRKGRATSGNTEAFF. The CDR3 DNA sequence: TGTGCCAGCAGAAAGGGCAGGGCAACGTCAGGGAACACTGAAGCTTTCTTT.

This clonotype came up once. The chain couples TRBV12-5 to TRBJ2-3, with 13 bases aligning to TRBD2. Germline CDR1 and CDR2: LGHNT and FRNRAP. J was trimmed by 0 bases and V by 5 bases; bases with no gene match: 8. This CDR3 comprises 18 residues. The CDR3 loop reads CASGPGLAGELSTDTQYF. The DNA of the CDR3 is TGTGCTAGTGGTCCCGGACTAGCGGGGGAGCTAAGCACAGATACGCAGTATTTT.

This chain links TRBV3-1 with TRBJ2-7; no firm D call. The germline gives CDR1 LGHDT, CDR2 YNNKEL (reference sequence). The CDR3 contains 14 residues. Trimming took off 1 base at V and 1 base at J, with 8 bases between the two ends. DNA of the CDR3: TGTGCCAGCAGCCAAGGGGCGGCTTCCTACGAGCAGTACTTC. It codes for CASSQGAASYEQYF.

The CDR3: CASSYSITGTEAFF. In nucleotides, the CDR3 is TGTGCCAGCAGTTACTCGATCACGGGGACTGAAGCTTTCTTT. This sequence joins TRBV6-5 and TRBJ1-1, with D unclear. Trimming took 0 bases from V and 5 from J, leaving 10 bases between them. The CDR3 runs to 14 residues. Germline CDR1 reads MNHEY; CDR2 reads SVGAGI.

The chain uses TRBV20-1 and TRBJ2-7; no clear D. Germline-derived CDR1 and CDR2 are DFQATT and SNEGSKA (reference sequence). The length of the CDR3 is 11 residues. The germline V and J ends were trimmed by 3 bases and 5 bases, with 8 bases remaining between them. The CDR3 DNA follows: TGCAGTGCTAGTGTAAAGAACGAGCAGTACTTC. Translated, it gives CSASVKNEQYF.

This chain joins TRBV12-5 and TRBJ2-2, with a weak D call TRBD2 (7 bases). Per germline, CDR1 LGHNT and CDR2 FRNRAP. There are 16 residues in the CDR3. Trimming removed 7 bases from V and 0 bases from J, with 15 bases in between. The DNA for the CDR3 is TGTGCTAGTGCCCGCGGGGGCCACCCGAACACCGGGGAGCTGTTTTTT. Its translation: CASARGGHPNTGELFF.

The chain carries TRBV23-1 and TRBJ2-1; possibly TRBD1 for D (6 bases). TRBV23-1 is classed as an ORF, of uncertain function. The CDR3 is 14 amino acids. V was cut by 1 base and J by 4 bases, with 8 bases left in between. The CDR3 protein is CASSQFDRYNEQFF. The CDR3 bases are TGCGCCAGCAGTCAATTCGACAGGTACAATGAGCAGTTCTTC.

This chain links TRBV29-1 with TRBJ2-7; no clear D. CDR3 length: 13 residues. CDR1 is SQVTM, CDR2 ANQGSEA, per germline. V was pared by 1 base and J by 2 bases, with 9 bases between. CDR3 region: CSVEGASPYEQYF. In DNA, the CDR3 is TGCAGCGTTGAAGGGGCCAGCCCCTACGAGCAGTACTTC.

The chain employs TRBV12-5 and TRBJ2-2; D perhaps matches TRBD1 (5 bases). This CDR3 has 14 amino acids. Germline V lookup: CDR1 LGHNT, CDR2 FRNRAP. The ends were cut back, 6 bases at V and 1 base at J, with 9 bases in the middle. CDR3 coding DNA: TGTGCTAGTGGGGAAAGGGGGAACACCGGGGAGCTGTTTTTT. It yields the protein CASGERGNTGELFF.

In this sample, this clonotype turned up once. Germline is not matched at one junction end, which may reflect a read error. This rearrangement joins TRBV7-9 to TRBJ2-2; no clear D gene. This CDR3 comprises 14 residues. The V gene's germline CDR1 is SEHNR and CDR2 FQNEAQ (reference sequence). The CDR3 nucleotides are TGTGCCAGCAGTTCGCCCAGGAACTCCGGGGAGCTGTTTTTT. Its translation: CASSSPRNSGELFF.

The CDR3 region is CASSQGLYLTF. The CDR3 coding sequence is TGTGCCAGCAGCCAAGGTCTTTATCTCACCTTC. The chain links TRBV14 to TRBJ1-2, with D uncertain. The V gene's germline CDR1 is SGHDN and CDR2 FVKESK. V was trimmed by 1 base and J by 13 bases, leaving 10 bases between them. CDR3 length: 11 amino acids.

The chain carries TRBV20-1 and TRBJ2-7; unclear D gene. CDR1 is DFQATT, CDR2 SNEGSKA, per germline (reference sequence). The length of the CDR3 is 12 residues. V was shortened by 5 bases and J by 7 bases, with 15 bases between the two germline ends. The DNA of the CDR3 is TGCAGTGCTCCTACGTACCTGGGGGAGCAGTACTTC. It specifies CSAPTYLGEQYF.

V and J are TRBV9 and TRBJ2-1, with no clear D. Trimming removed 0 bases at V and 8 bases at J, with 12 bases between. The CDR3 runs to 14 residues. CDR1 SGDLS and CDR2 YYNGEE come from the germline V gene. The CDR3, as DNA: TGTGCCAGCAGCGTAGGGACCAGCTTTGATGAGCAGTTCTTC. As protein: CASSVGTSFDEQFF. Supplemented by reference TRBV9 and TRBJ2-1, the full variable domain reads DSGVTQTPKHLITATGQRVTLRCSPRSGDLSVYWYQQSLDQGLQFLIQYYNGEERAKGNILERFSAQQFPDLHSELNLSSLELGDSALYFCASSVGTSFDEQFFGPGTRLTVL.

The chain carries TRBV20-1 and TRBJ1-1; TRBD1 is a possible D gene (5 bases). Germline CDR1 and CDR2: DFQATT and SNEGSKA (reference sequence). This CDR3 is built from 14 residues. The V and J ends lost 0 bases and 3 bases respectively, with 11 bases between them. CDR3 DNA: TGCAGTGCTAGAGACATTGCGGGGGACACTGAAGCTTTCTTT. Translated: CSARDIAGDTEAFF.

The chain recombines TRBV19 with TRBJ2-7; TRBD2 matches at 9 bases. This CDR3 is built from 14 residues. Germline values: CDR1 LNHDA, CDR2 SQIVND (reference sequence). The ends lost 4 bases at V and 4 bases at J; junction bases unmatched: 5. The CDR3 nucleotides read TGTGCCAGTAGTAGTCGTAGCGGGGGATACGAGCAGTACTTC. As protein: CASSSRSGGYEQYF.

This clonotype appeared a single time. The chain employs TRBV13 and TRBJ1-1; D unresolved. Between the trimmed V and J ends, which lost 5 bases and 4 bases, there was a span of 8 bases. This CDR3 has 12 amino acids. Germline V gene sequence: CDR1 PRHDT, CDR2 FYEKMQ (reference sequence). The CDR3 is CASSPVPTEAFF. CDR3 DNA sequence: TGTGCCAGCAGCCCCGTCCCCACTGAAGCTTTCTTT.

V gene TRBV5-6 combines with J gene TRBJ2-5; the D gene could be TRBD1 or TRBD2 (5 bases each). The CDR3 is 17 amino acids. V gave up 4 bases and J gave up 9 bases, with 28 bases separating them. Germline values: CDR1 SGHDT, CDR2 YYEEEE. The CDR3 DNA reads TGTGCCAGCAGCACGAGTCTTGGTGGGGCTGGGGGATATGCCCAGTACTTC. Translating gives CASSTSLGGAGGYAQYF.

Regarding this clonotype: The germline gene is not matched at one end of the junction; a read error may be the cause. V and J are TRBV28 and TRBJ2-1; maybe TRBD1 (5 bases). This CDR3 is 15 amino acids long. Germline CDR1 MDHEN, CDR2 SYDVKM. This CDR3 is CASSLDGASYNEQSF. The CDR3 nucleotides read TGTGCCAGCAGTTTAGATGGGGCCTCCTACAATGAGCAGTCCTTC.

The rearrangement links TRBV12-3 or TRBV12-4 to TRBJ1-1, with D unresolved. Trimming stripped 3 bases from V and 3 bases from J, with 8 bases between. This CDR3 contains 13 residues. In DNA form, the CDR3 reads TGTGCCAGCAGTTTCTTCCGGGACACTGAAGCTTTCTTT. Translating gives CASSFFRDTEAFF.

The chain combines TRBV5-1 with TRBJ2-2; the D is unclear. V lost 4 bases, J lost 6 bases, and 10 bases lay in between. The CDR3 spans 13 residues. Germline CDR1 reads SGHRS; CDR2 reads YFSETQ. CDR3 region: CASSNDAAGELFF. The CDR3 nucleotides are TGCGCCAGCAGCAACGACGCCGCCGGGGAGCTGTTTTTT.

This rearrangement joins TRBV20-1 to TRBJ2-4; possibly TRBD2 for D (6 bases). The ends were cut back, 0 bases at V and 6 bases at J, with 18 bases in the middle. The CDR3 loop spans 16 amino acids. Germline V gives CDR1 DFQATT, CDR2 SNEGSKA (reference sequence). Here the CDR3 reads CSARDRERESINIQYF. CDR3 in DNA: TGCAGTGCTAGAGATCGGGAGAGGGAATCGATAAACATTCAGTACTTC.

V usage is TRBV7-9 and J usage is TRBJ1-1; no clear D gene. From germline, CDR1 is SEHNR and CDR2 FQNEAQ (reference sequence). The V gene lost 5 bases and the J gene lost 1 base, with 14 bases spanning the gap. The CDR3 has 15 amino acids. CDR3 amino acids: CASSRTKGSNTEAFF. The CDR3 coding sequence is TGTGCCAGCAGCCGTACGAAGGGATCGAACACTGAAGCTTTCTTT.

V is TRBV6-1 and J is TRBJ1-1, with D possibly matching TRBD1 (5 bases). V lost 1 base, J lost 0 bases, and 9 bases lay in between. Germline V gene sequence: CDR1 MNHNS, CDR2 SASEGT. This CDR3 is built from 15 residues. The CDR3 here is CASSEVGTVNTEAFF. The CDR3 DNA is TGTGCCAGCAGTGAAGTCGGGACGGTGAACACTGAAGCTTTCTTT.

The chain joins TRBV20-1 to TRBJ2-2, with 7 bases that match TRBD2. Germline assignment: CDR1 DFQATT and CDR2 SNEGSKA (reference sequence). The junction had 17 bases not matched to a gene; V was cut back by 0 bases and J by 4 bases. The CDR3 runs to 19 residues. CDR3: CSARDYRGTAGEGTGELFF. CDR3 coding DNA: TGCAGTGCTAGAGATTACCGCGGAACGGCGGGGGAAGGCACCGGGGAGCTGTTTTTT.

The V call is TRBV20-1, the J call TRBJ2-7, with D tentatively TRBD2 (5 bases). The CDR3 sequence is 11 residues long. CDR1 DFQATT and CDR2 SNEGSKA come from the germline V gene (reference sequence). The germline V and J ends were trimmed by 4 bases and 3 bases, with 7 bases remaining between them. CDR3 residues: CSAKRDYEQYF. DNA for the CDR3: TGCAGTGCTAAGAGGGACTACGAGCAGTACTTC.

This clonotype was counted a single time. The chain uses TRBV30 and TRBJ1-5; D gene unclear. The CDR3 is 14 residues long. The V and J ends lost 3 bases and 1 base respectively, with 10 bases between them. Germline CDR1 is GTSNPN and CDR2 is SVGIG (reference sequence). The CDR3 protein is CAWRRDGSNQPQHF. In DNA, the CDR3 is TGTGCCTGGAGGAGGGATGGGAGCAATCAGCCCCAGCATTTT.

CDR3 sequence (DNA): TGTGCCAGCAGTTCACCAAGACAGTTATTGAATTCACCCCTCCACTTT. It specifies CASSSPRQLLNSPLHF. The V gene is TRBV28, the J gene TRBJ1-6; possible D gene TRBD1, 5 bases. With 4 bases removed from V and 7 bases from J, the gap between germline ends came to 17 bases. This CDR3 has 16 amino acids. CDR1 and CDR2 (germline): MDHEN, SYDVKM.

This clonotype was observed a single time. The chain links TRBV6-5 to TRBJ1-4; D remains ambiguous. CDR1 is MNHEY and CDR2 is SVGAGI in the germline V gene. The V and J ends lost 9 bases and 7 bases respectively, with 12 bases between them. The CDR3 sequence is 12 residues long. Written as DNA, the CDR3 is TGTGCCAGTTCCCGGGAGGGTGAAAAACTGTTTTTT. It codes for CASSREGEKLFF.

This sequence joins TRBV5-1 and TRBJ2-7; D might be TRBD2 (6 bases). The CDR3 totals 15 residues. Germline CDR1 SGHRS, CDR2 YFSETQ. V shed 2 bases and J shed 1 base, with 13 bases lying between them. The CDR3 region has the DNA TGCGCCAGCAGCTTCAACCCGGGGGTGTCCTACGAGCAGTACTTC. Translated: CASSFNPGVSYEQYF. Looking up the rest from reference TRBV5-1 and TRBJ2-7 gives the full variable domain: KAGVTQTPRYLIKTRGQQVTLSCSPISGHRSVSWYQQTPGQGLQFLFEYFSETQRNKGNFPGRFSGRQFSNSRSEMNVSTLELGDSALYLCASSFNPGVSYEQYFGPGTRLTVT.